Presented here are 4 T cell receptor beta chains from one specimen sequenced in a study of Graves' ophthalmopathy and Graves' hyperthyroidism. RNA transcripts provided the template for amplifying TCR beta CDR3 regions. Scientists carried out first-round RT-PCR using HTBI primers and then a second-round multiplex PCR. One entry per CDR3 protein, called by TCRdb with MiXCR from the multiplex PCR reads. The sample yields over a million distinct CDR3 sequences, about two fifths seen once. Sequencing used peripheral blood or thyroid tissue (not recorded which). The receptors originated from an adult man with Graves' hyperthyroidism.

This chain joins TRBV12-3 or TRBV12-4 and TRBJ2-7; weak D call: TRBD2 (5 bases). Trimming took 2 bases from V and 3 from J, leaving 11 bases between them. CDR3 size: 14 residues. The CDR3 loop reads CASSLLGIGYEQYF. The CDR3 nucleotides are TGTGCCAGCAGTTTACTCGGGATCGGCTACGAGCAGTACTTC.

The V and J genes are TRBV24-1 and TRBJ1-2, with TRBD1 matching 11 bases. Germline-derived CDR1 and CDR2 are KGHDR and SFDVKD. This CDR3 is built from 18 residues. V lost 4 bases to trimming and J lost 4 bases; unmatched junction nucleotides: 13. This chain's CDR3 is CATSDPGQGAVSSYGYTF. CDR3 coding DNA: TGTGCCACCAGTGACCCTGGACAGGGGGCGGTTTCTTCCTATGGCTACACCTTC.

This chain connects TRBV29-1 to TRBJ1-1; 9 bases fit TRBD1. Per the germline V gene, CDR1 is SQVTM and CDR2 is ANQGSEA. CDR3 length: 11 amino acids. The ends lost 7 bases at V and 11 bases at J; junction bases unmatched: 8. Here the CDR3 reads CSAQGAFWAFF. The CDR3 DNA reads TGCAGCGCACAGGGGGCCTTCTGGGCTTTCTTT. Using reference TRBV29-1 and TRBJ1-1 for the parts outside the CDR3, the full variable domain is SAVISQKPSRDICQRGTSLTIQCQVDSQVTMMFWYRQQPGQSLTLIATANQGSEATYESGFVIDKFPISRPNLTFSTLTVSNMSPEDSSIYLCSAQGAFWAFFGQGTRLTVV.

This clonotype has only a few counts. The chain combines TRBV6-5 with TRBJ1-4; tentatively, D is TRBD1 (6 bases). Trimming cost V 3 bases and J 7 bases, with 15 bases left between them. The CDR3 covers 15 residues. Germline CDR1 is MNHEY and CDR2 is SVGAGI. CDR3 protein: CASSYVRGGSEKLFF. The CDR3 coding sequence is TGTGCCAGCAGTTATGTCAGGGGAGGATCTGAAAAACTGTTTTTT.